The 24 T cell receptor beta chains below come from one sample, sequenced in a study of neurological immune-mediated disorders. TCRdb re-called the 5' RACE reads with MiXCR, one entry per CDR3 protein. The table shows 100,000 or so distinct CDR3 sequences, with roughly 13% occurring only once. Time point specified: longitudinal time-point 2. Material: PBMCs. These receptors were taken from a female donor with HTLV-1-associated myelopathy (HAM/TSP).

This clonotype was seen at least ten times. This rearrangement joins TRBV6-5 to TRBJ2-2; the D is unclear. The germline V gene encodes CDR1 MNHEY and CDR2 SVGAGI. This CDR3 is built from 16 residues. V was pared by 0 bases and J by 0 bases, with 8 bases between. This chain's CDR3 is CASSYSGATNTGELFF. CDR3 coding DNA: TGTGCCAGCAGTTACTCTGGAGCTACGAACACCGGGGAGCTGTTTTTT.

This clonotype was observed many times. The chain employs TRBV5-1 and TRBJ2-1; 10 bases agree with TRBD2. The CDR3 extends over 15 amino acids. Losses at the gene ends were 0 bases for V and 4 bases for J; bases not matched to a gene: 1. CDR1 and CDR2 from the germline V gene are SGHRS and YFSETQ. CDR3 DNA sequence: TGCGCCAGCAGCTTGGGACTAGCGGGTTACAATGAGCAGTTCTTC. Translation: CASSLGLAGYNEQFF. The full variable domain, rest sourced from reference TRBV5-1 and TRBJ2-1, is KAGVTQTPRYLIKTRGQQVTLSCSPISGHRSVSWYQQTPGQGLQFLFEYFSETQRNKGNFPGRFSGRQFSNSRSEMNVSTLELGDSALYLCASSLGLAGYNEQFFGPGTRLTVL.

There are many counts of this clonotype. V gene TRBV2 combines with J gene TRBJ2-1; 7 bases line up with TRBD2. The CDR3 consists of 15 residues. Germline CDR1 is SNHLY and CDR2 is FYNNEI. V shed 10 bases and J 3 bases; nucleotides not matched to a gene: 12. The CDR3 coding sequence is TGTGCCACCAAGTTCAAAGCGGGACTCTACAATGAGCAGTTCTTC. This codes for CATKFKAGLYNEQFF.

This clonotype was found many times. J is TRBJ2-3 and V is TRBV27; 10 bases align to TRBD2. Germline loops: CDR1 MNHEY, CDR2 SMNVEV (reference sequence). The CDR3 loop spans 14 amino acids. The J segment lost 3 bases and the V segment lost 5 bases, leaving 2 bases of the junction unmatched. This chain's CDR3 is CASSPGLATDTQYF. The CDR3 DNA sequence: TGTGCCAGCAGTCCGGGACTAGCGACAGATACGCAGTATTTT.

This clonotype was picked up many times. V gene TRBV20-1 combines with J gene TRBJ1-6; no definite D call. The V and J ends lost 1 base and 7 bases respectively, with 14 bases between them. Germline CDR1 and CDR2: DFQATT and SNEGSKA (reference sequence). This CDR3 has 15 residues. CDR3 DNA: TGCAGTGCTAGAGCTAGATTTTTGTTGAATTCACCCCTCCACTTT. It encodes CSARARFLLNSPLHF.

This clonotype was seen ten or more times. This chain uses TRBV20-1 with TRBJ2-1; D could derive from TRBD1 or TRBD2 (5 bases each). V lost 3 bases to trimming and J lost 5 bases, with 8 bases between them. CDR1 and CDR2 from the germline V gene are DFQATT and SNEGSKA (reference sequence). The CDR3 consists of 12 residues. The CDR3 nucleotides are TGCAGTGCTAGCGGGACCAACAATGAGCAGTTCTTC. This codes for CSASGTNNEQFF.

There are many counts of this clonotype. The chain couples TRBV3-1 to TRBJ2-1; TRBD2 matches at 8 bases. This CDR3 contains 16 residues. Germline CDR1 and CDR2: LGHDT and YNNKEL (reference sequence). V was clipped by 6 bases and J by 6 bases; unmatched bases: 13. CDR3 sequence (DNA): TGTGCCAGCAGGCCTAAGGGGACTAGTAGGGTCAATGAGCAGTTCTTC. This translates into CASRPKGTSRVNEQFF.

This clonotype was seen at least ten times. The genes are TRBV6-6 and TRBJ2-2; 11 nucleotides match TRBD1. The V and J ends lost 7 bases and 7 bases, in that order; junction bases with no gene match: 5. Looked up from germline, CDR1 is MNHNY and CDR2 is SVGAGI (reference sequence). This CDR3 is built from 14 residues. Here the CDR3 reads CASTGTGGFGELFF. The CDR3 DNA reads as TGTGCCAGCACCGGGACAGGGGGATTCGGGGAGCTGTTTTTT.

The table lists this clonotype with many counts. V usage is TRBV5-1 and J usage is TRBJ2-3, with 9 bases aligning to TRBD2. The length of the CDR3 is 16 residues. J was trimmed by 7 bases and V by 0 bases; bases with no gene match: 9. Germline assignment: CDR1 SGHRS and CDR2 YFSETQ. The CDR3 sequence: CASSLDGGGAGYTQYF. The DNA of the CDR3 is TGCGCCAGCAGCTTGGACGGCGGGGGGGCCGGATATACGCAGTATTTT.

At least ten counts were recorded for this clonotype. The CDR3 sequence: CASSEFRGGHTEAFF. CDR3 in DNA: TGTGCCAGCAGTGAATTCCGGGGGGGGCACACTGAAGCTTTCTTT. The chain links TRBV25-1 to TRBJ1-1, with D possibly being TRBD1 (6 bases). CDR3 length: 15 residues. The V gene lost 1 base and the J gene lost 3 bases, with 12 bases spanning the gap. Germline V gene sequence: CDR1 MGHDK, CDR2 SYGVNS.

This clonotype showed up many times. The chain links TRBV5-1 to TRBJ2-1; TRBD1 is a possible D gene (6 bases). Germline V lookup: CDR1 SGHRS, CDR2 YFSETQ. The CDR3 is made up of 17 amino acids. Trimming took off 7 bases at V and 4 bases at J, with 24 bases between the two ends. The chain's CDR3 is CASGPRSGGTQYNEQFF. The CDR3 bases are TGCGCCAGCGGCCCGCGATCTGGGGGCACTCAATACAATGAGCAGTTCTTC.

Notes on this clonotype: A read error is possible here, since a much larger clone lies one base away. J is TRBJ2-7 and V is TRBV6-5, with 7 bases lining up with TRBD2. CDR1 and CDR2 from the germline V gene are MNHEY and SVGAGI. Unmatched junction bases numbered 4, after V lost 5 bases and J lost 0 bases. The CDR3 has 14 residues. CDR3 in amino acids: CASSTAGTSYEQYF. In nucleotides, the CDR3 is TGTGCCAGCAGTACAGCGGGAACCTCCTACGAGCAGTACTTC.

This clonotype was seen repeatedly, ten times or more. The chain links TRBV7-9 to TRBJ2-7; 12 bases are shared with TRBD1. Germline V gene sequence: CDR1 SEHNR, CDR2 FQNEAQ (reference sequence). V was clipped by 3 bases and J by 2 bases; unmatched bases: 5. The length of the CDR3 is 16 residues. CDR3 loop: CASSLGQGAGAYEQYF. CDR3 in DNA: TGTGCCAGCAGCTTGGGACAGGGGGCAGGGGCCTACGAGCAGTACTTC.

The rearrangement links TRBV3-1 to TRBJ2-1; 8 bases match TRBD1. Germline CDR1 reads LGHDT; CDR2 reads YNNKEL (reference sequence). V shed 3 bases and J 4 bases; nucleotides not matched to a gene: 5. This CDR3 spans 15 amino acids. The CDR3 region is CASSQTGDPYNEQFF. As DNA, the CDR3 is TGTGCCAGCAGCCAGACAGGGGACCCGTACAATGAGCAGTTCTTC.

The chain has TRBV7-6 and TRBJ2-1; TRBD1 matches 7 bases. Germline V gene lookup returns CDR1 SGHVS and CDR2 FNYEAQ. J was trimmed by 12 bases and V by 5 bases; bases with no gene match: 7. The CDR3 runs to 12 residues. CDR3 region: CASSARQGWQFF. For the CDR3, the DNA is TGTGCCAGCAGCGCCCGACAGGGATGGCAGTTCTTC.

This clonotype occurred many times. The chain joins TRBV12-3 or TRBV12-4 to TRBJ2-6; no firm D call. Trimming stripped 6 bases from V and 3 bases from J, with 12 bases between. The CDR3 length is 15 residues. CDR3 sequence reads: CASSPSRSGANVLTF. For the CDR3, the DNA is TGTGCCAGCAGCCCATCTAGGAGTGGGGCCAACGTCCTGACTTTC.

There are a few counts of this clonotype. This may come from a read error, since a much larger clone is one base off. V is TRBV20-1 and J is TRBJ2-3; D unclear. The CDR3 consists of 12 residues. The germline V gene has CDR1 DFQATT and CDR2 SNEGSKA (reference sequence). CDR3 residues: CSARDIRDMQYF. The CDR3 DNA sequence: TGCAGTGCTAGAGATATAAGAGATATGCAGTATTTT.

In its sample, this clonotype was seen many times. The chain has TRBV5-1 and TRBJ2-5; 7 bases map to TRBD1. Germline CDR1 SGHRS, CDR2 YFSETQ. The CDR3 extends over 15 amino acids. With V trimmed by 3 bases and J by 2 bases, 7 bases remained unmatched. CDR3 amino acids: CASSYGTAKQETQYF. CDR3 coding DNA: TGCGCCAGCAGCTACGGGACAGCCAAACAAGAGACCCAGTACTTC.

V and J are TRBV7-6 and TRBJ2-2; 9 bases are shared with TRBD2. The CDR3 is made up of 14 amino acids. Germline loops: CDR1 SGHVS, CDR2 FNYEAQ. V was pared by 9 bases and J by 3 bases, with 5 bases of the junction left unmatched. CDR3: CASAGTSHTGELFF. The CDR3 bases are TGTGCCAGTGCCGGGACTAGCCACACCGGGGAGCTGTTTTTT.

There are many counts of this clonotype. CDR3 protein: CASLLRDGYEQYF. CDR3 DNA: TGTGCCAGCCTTCTCCGGGACGGGTACGAGCAGTACTTC. The chain recombines TRBV6-5 with TRBJ2-7; either TRBD1 or TRBD2 may supply D (5 bases each). Germline CDR1 and CDR2: MNHEY and SVGAGI. The CDR3 covers 13 residues. Trimming took 8 bases from V and 4 from J, leaving 15 bases between them.

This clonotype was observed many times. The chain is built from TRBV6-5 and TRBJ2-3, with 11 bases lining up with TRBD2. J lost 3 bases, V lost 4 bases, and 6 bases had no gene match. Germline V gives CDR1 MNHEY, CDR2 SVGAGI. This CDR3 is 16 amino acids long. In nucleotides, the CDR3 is TGTGCCAGCAGTTTCTCGACTAGCGGGGTAACAGATACGCAGTATTTT. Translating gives CASSFSTSGVTDTQYF.

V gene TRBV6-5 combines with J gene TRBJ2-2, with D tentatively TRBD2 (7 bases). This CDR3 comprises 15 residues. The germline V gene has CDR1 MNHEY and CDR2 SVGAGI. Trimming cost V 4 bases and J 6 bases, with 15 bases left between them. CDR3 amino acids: CASSLGGGSSGELFF. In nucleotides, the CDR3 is TGTGCCAGCAGTTTGGGGGGGGGCTCCTCCGGGGAGCTGTTTTTT.

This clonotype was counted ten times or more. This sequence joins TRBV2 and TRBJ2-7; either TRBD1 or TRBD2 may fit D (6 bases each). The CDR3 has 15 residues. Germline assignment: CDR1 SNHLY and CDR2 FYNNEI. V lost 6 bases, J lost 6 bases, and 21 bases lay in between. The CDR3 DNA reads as TGTGCCAGCAGCGGAAACCCCTGGGGGGCGTCCGAGCAGTACTTC. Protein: CASSGNPWGASEQYF.

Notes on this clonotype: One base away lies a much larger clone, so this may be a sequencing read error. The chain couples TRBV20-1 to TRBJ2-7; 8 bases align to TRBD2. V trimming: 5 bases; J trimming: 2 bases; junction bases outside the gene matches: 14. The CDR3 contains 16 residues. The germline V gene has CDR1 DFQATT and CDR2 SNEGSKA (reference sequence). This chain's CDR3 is CSAENLIAGSTYEQYF. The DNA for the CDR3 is TGCAGTGCTGAGAATTTGATAGCGGGGTCCACCTACGAGCAGTACTTC.